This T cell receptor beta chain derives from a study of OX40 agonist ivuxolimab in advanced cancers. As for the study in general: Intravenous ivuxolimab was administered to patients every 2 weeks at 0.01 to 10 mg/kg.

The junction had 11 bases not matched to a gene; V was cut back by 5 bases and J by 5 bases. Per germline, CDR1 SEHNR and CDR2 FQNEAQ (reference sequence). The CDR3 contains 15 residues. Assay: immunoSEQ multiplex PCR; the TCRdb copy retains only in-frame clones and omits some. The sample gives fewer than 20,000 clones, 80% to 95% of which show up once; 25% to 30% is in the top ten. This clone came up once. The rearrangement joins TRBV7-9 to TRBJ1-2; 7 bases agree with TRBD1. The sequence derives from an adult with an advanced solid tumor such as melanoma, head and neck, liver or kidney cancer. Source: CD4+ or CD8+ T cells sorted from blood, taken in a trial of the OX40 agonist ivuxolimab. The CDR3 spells CASSKGDSYEYGYTF. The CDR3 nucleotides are TGTGCCAGCAGCAAAGGGGACAGCTATGAATATGGCTACACCTTC. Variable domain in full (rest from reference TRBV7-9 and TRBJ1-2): DTGVSQNPRHKITKRGQNVTFRCDPISEHNRLYWYRQTLGQGPEFLTYFQNEAQLEKSRLLSDRFSAERPKGSFSTLEIQRTEQGDSAMYLCASSKGDSYEYGYTFGSGTRLTVV.